A single sample is the source of the 25 T cell receptor beta chains below, sequenced in a study of T cells after yellow fever vaccination. TCRdb processed the 5' RACE reads anew with MiXCR; each CDR3 protein has one entry. The sample shows 450,000 to 650,000 distinct CDR3 sequences, roughly a fifth of them seen only once. The input for sequencing was PBMCs, taken about 20 days after the first yellow fever vaccination. The receptors were gathered from a man between 18 and 35 years old who received the YFV17D yellow fever vaccine.

This clonotype has only a few counts. V is TRBV4-1 and J is TRBJ1-4, with D hard to call. V was trimmed by 1 base and J by 8 bases, leaving 11 bases between them. The CDR3 sequence is 14 residues long. Germline values: CDR1 MGHRA, CDR2 YSYEKL. The CDR3 nucleotides are TGCGCCAGCAGCCAAGTCACGCTTAGGGAAAAACTGTTTTTT. Translating gives CASSQVTLREKLFF.

The J gene is TRBJ2-1, the V gene TRBV27; D remains unclear. The CDR3 has 15 residues. V gave up 5 bases and J gave up 0 bases, with 11 bases separating them. The germline gives CDR1 MNHEY, CDR2 SMNVEV (reference sequence). The CDR3 DNA reads as TGTGCCAGCAGTCACCGACTTAGCTCCTACAATGAGCAGTTCTTC. Its translation is CASSHRLSSYNEQFF.

The V call is TRBV4-3, the J call TRBJ2-7; D is perhaps TRBD2 (6 bases). The ends were cut back, 2 bases at V and 2 bases at J, with 13 bases in the middle. Germline CDR1 is LGHNA and CDR2 is YSLEER. The CDR3 contains 15 residues. The CDR3 DNA reads as TGCGCCAGCAGCCAACGGCGGGAACCCCCCTACGAGCAGTACTTC. It is translated as CASSQRREPPYEQYF.

J is TRBJ1-3 and V is TRBV29-1; D ambiguous. The germline V gene has CDR1 SQVTM and CDR2 ANQGSEA. V lost 3 bases and J 3 bases, leaving 3 bases between the germline ends. This CDR3 has 11 residues. In DNA form, the CDR3 reads TGCAGCGTTGAGTTTGGAAACACCATATATTTT. Its protein product is CSVEFGNTIYF.

The V and J genes are TRBV12-3 or TRBV12-4 and TRBJ2-5; possible D gene TRBD1, 6 bases. The CDR3 spans 13 residues. Trimming shortened V by 6 bases and J by 4 bases, and 12 bases separated the two germline ends. The CDR3 protein is CASREQGGETQYF. CDR3 DNA: TGTGCCAGCAGGGAACAGGGTGGAGAGACCCAGTACTTC.

This chain links TRBV7-8 with TRBJ2-3, with D uncertain. Trimming pared 3 bases from V and 2 bases from J, leaving 6 bases between. The CDR3 covers 13 residues. Germline lookup yields CDR1 SGHVS and CDR2 FQNEAQ. Written as DNA, the CDR3 is TGTGCCAGCAGCTTGATTCTCACAGATACGCAGTATTTT. Protein sequence: CASSLILTDTQYF.

V is TRBV4-3 and J is TRBJ2-5; 9 bases align to TRBD1. The CDR3 contains 16 residues. V lost 4 bases and J lost 3; bases outside the gene matches: 9. The germline V gene encodes CDR1 LGHNA and CDR2 YSLEER. The CDR3 loop is CASSPQPGQGEETQYF. The CDR3 bases are TGCGCCAGCAGCCCCCAACCGGGACAGGGAGAAGAGACCCAGTACTTC.

This chain links TRBV9 with TRBJ1-4; no firm D call. V was clipped by 0 bases and J by 4 bases, with 7 bases between them. Germline lookup yields CDR1 SGDLS and CDR2 YYNGEE. The CDR3 runs 14 residues. The CDR3 protein is CASSVGSSNEKLFF. The CDR3 region has the DNA TGTGCCAGCAGCGTAGGTTCCAGTAATGAAAAACTGTTTTTT.

This clonotype has more than one count but fewer than ten. The chain employs TRBV7-9 and TRBJ2-2; 7 positions match TRBD2. Unmatched junction bases numbered 7, after V lost 4 bases and J lost 5 bases. Germline CDR1 and CDR2: SEHNR and FQNEAQ (reference sequence). The CDR3 covers 15 residues. CDR3 residues: CASSSRLAGTGELFF. The CDR3 coding sequence is TGTGCCAGCAGCTCGCGACTAGCTGGGACCGGGGAGCTGTTTTTT.

This clonotype was seen a handful of times. The chain uses TRBV7-9 and TRBJ1-1; D is uncertain. This CDR3 region has 14 residues. The ends were cut back, 4 bases at V and 10 bases at J, with 19 bases in the middle. Germline CDR1 reads SEHNR; CDR2 reads FQNEAQ (reference sequence). The CDR3 protein is CASSSIGRGVGAFF. The CDR3 nucleotides read TGTGCCAGCAGCTCTATTGGACGGGGAGTGGGAGCTTTCTTT.

The rearrangement uses TRBV4-1 and TRBJ1-1; D is unclear. V lost 1 base and J 3 bases, leaving 9 bases between the germline ends. The CDR3 length is 14 residues. CDR1 is MGHRA, CDR2 YSYEKL, per germline. This chain's CDR3 is CASSQVRSDTEAFF. CDR3 nucleotide sequence: TGCGCCAGCAGCCAAGTCAGGTCGGACACTGAAGCTTTCTTT.

This chain connects TRBV5-5 to TRBJ1-6, with 10 bases identical to TRBD1. CDR1 SGHKS and CDR2 YYEKEE come from the germline V gene (reference sequence). Losses at the gene ends were 1 base for V and 7 bases for J; bases not matched to a gene: 5. The CDR3 has 16 residues. As DNA, the CDR3 is TGTGCCAGCAGCTTGTTCGGACAGGGGGTAAATTCACCCCTCCACTTT. Its translation: CASSLFGQGVNSPLHF.

This sequence joins TRBV20-1 and TRBJ2-3, with D unclear. Germline-derived CDR1 and CDR2 are DFQATT and SNEGSKA (reference sequence). The length of the CDR3 is 15 residues. V lost 0 bases to trimming and J lost 5 bases, with 15 bases between them. The CDR3 loop is CSARDNFAGGDTQYF. CDR3 DNA: TGCAGTGCTAGAGACAATTTCGCAGGCGGAGATACGCAGTATTTT.

The chain recombines TRBV4-2 with TRBJ1-4, with no clear D. This CDR3 has 12 residues. Trimming stripped 4 bases from V and 7 bases from J, with 7 bases between. Germline CDR1 and CDR2: LGHNA and YNFKEQ. The CDR3 sequence: CASSREAEKLFF. CDR3 sequence (DNA): TGTGCCAGCAGCCGAGAGGCTGAAAAACTGTTTTTT.

This clonotype has a count of ten or more. This chain joins TRBV7-2 and TRBJ1-6; 11 bases are shared with TRBD1. V lost 2 bases to trimming and J lost 6 bases; unmatched junction nucleotides: 3. The CDR3 spans 16 residues. Per germline, CDR1 SGHTA and CDR2 FQGNSA. CDR3 protein: CASSLNGQGANSPLHF. The CDR3 DNA is TGTGCCAGCAGCTTAAATGGACAGGGGGCTAATTCACCCCTCCACTTT.

J is TRBJ2-1 and V is TRBV7-2, with 7 bases fitting TRBD1. With 5 bases clipped from V and 6 bases from J, the junction kept 4 bases outside the gene matches. Per germline, CDR1 SGHTA and CDR2 FQGNSA. The CDR3 is 13 amino acids. This CDR3 is CASSRQGSNEQFF. CDR3 nucleotides: TGTGCCAGCAGCAGACAGGGCAGCAATGAGCAGTTCTTC.

The rearrangement links TRBV6-5 to TRBJ2-3, with D uncertain. V lost 0 bases and J 2 bases, leaving 9 bases between the germline ends. This CDR3 comprises 15 residues. CDR1 is MNHEY, CDR2 SVGAGI, per germline. In DNA form, the CDR3 reads TGTGCCAGCAGTTACTCGCTGGGATTCACAGATACGCAGTATTTT. Its protein product is CASSYSLGFTDTQYF.

This clonotype has just a few counts. V is TRBV5-6 and J is TRBJ2-1; D gene ambiguous. The CDR3 has 14 amino acids. With 0 bases removed from V and 5 bases from J, the gap between germline ends came to 9 bases. The germline V gene encodes CDR1 SGHDT and CDR2 YYEEEE. For the CDR3, the DNA is TGTGCCAGCAGCTTGGTATGGGCAGACAATGAGCAGTTCTTC. Protein sequence: CASSLVWADNEQFF.

This clonotype was found once. The chain is built from TRBV12-3 or TRBV12-4 and TRBJ1-2; a possible D gene is TRBD1 (6 bases). This CDR3 spans 16 amino acids. Trimming pared 3 bases from V and 4 bases from J, leaving 18 bases between. CDR3 in DNA: TGTGCCAGCAGTTTTGCTCCGGACAGTCTTAGCTATGGCTACACCTTC. Translating it yields CASSFAPDSLSYGYTF.

The rearrangement joins TRBV9 to TRBJ2-5; 8 nucleotides match TRBD2. The germline V gene encodes CDR1 SGDLS and CDR2 YYNGEE. This CDR3 contains 14 residues. V gave up 2 bases and J gave up 5 bases; unmatched junction bases: 5. The chain's CDR3 is CASSVRGGKETQYF. Here the CDR3 DNA reads TGTGCCAGCAGCGTTCGGGGGGGGAAGGAGACCCAGTACTTC.

In its sample, this clonotype was seen a few times. V is TRBV12-3 or TRBV12-4 and J is TRBJ1-2; 12 positions match TRBD1. The length of the CDR3 is 14 residues. Trimming took 5 bases from V and 7 from J; bases not matched to a gene: 5. CDR3 coding DNA: TGTGCCAGCAGTGCCGGGACAGGGGGCGTTGGCTACACCTTC. Protein: CASSAGTGGVGYTF.

This chain links TRBV10-3 with TRBJ1-1, with D tentatively TRBD1 (6 bases). The CDR3 consists of 16 residues. Trimming removed 0 bases from V and 5 bases from J, with 16 bases in between. The germline CDR1 and CDR2 sequences are ENHRY and SYGVKD. The CDR3 region has the DNA TGTGCCATCAGTGAGTCTGCATATACAGGGAAAACTGAAGCTTTCTTT. Translation: CAISESAYTGKTEAFF.

The J gene is TRBJ2-5, the V gene TRBV4-1; no clear D gene. V was pared by 0 bases and J by 0 bases, with 8 bases between. The CDR3 is 15 residues long. CDR1 and CDR2 from the germline V gene are MGHRA and YSYEKL. The CDR3 region has the DNA TGCGCCAGCAGCCAAGAGGACGCAGACCAAGAGACCCAGTACTTC. As protein: CASSQEDADQETQYF.

In regard to this clonotype: The DNA is omitted, as the CDR3 cannot be located on it reliably, and the CDR3 follows TCRdb's listing. This chain uses TRBV21-1 with TRBJ1-2; whether TRBD1, the table's D call, matches the DNA was not checked. TRBV21-1 is reported as a pseudogene. The CDR3 numbers 14 amino acids, ends counted. This chain's CDR3 is CASFLWTGVDGYTF.

This clonotype was seen a few times. V and J are TRBV5-4 and TRBJ2-2, with unresolved D. In germline, CDR1 is SGHNT, CDR2 YYREEE (reference sequence). The CDR3 length is 15 residues. V gave up 3 bases and J gave up 0 bases, with 9 bases separating them. Written as DNA, the CDR3 is TGTGCCAGCAGCTCCAGGACCGCGAACACCGGGGAGCTGTTTTTT. Amino acids: CASSSRTANTGELFF.